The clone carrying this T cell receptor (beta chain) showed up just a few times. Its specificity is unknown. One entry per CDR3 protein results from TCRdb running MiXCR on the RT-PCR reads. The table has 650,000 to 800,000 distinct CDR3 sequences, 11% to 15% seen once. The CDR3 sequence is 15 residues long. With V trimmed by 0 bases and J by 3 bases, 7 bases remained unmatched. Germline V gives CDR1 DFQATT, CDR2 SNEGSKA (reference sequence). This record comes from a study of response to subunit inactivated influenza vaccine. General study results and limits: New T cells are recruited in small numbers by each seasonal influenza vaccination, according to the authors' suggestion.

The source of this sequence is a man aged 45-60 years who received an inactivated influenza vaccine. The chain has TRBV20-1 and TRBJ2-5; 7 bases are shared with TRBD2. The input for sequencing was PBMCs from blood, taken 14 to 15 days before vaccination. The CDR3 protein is CSARDSAGVEETQYF. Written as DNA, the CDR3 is TGCAGTGCTAGAGACTCGGCGGGAGTCGAAGAGACCCAGTACTTC.